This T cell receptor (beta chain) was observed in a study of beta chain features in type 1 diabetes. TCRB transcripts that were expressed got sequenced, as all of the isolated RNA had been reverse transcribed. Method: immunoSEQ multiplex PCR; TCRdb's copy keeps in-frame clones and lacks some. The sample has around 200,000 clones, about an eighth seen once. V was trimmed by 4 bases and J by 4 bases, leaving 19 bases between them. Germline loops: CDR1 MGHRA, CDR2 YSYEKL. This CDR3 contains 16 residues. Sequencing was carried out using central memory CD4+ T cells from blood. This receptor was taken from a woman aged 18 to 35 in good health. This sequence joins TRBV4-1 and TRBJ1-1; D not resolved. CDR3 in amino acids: CASSPVLGRGRTEAFF. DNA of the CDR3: TGCGCCAGCAGCCCGGTGTTGGGCCGCGGGCGCACTGAAGCTTTCTTT.